Sequencing of this T cell receptor beta chain was carried out in a study of blood T cells in healthy people across ages. Study conclusions and caveats: More naive CD4+ cells and higher diversity were found in long-lived than in aged donors. Significant beta diversity loss was already apparent by age approximately 40, declining roughly linearly.

The length of the CDR3 is 15 residues. Germline assignment: CDR1 DFQATT and CDR2 SNEGSKA (reference sequence). V shed 0 bases, J shed 7 bases, and the junction held 6 bases outside the gene matches. Primed by a sample-barcoded 5' primer and a J-beta primer mix, a second PCR proceeded for about 7 to 12 cycles. TCRdb reprocessed the 5' RACE reads with MiXCR, giving one entry per CDR3 protein. The data show 790,000 or so distinct CDR3 sequences, more than 55% seen once. Every donor gave approximately 10 milliliters of peripheral blood. Each sample yielded at least 5 micrograms of PBMC total RNA. The table lists this clonotype with a count of one. What it binds is unknown.

This clonotype originated in a man in his forties in good health. Input material: blood. The rearrangement links TRBV20-1 to TRBJ2-1, with TRBD2 matching 10 bases. CDR3 residues: CSARDSGRPRNEQFF. CDR3 bases: TGCAGTGCTAGAGATAGCGGGAGGCCCCGGAATGAGCAGTTCTTC.